This is a list of T cell receptor beta chains from one sample in a study of T cells after yellow fever vaccination. TCRdb independently ran MiXCR on the 5' RACE reads; one entry per CDR3 protein. The table includes about 360,000 distinct CDR3 sequences, approximately 6% detected once. This sample comprised PBMCs, obtained 5 days after the yellow fever booster vaccination. These receptors all come from a man aged 25-45 years who received the YFV17D yellow fever vaccine. Both conserved end residues are part of each CDR3. D genes are given only for firm matches. Rows may omit the clone size; those that give it use once, few, many or a size class.

clone size: few; D gene: .; V gene: TRBV2; J gene: TRBJ1-2; CDR3 DNA: TGTGCCACTCGGTTCCACTATGGCTACACCTTC; CDR3 protein: CATRFHYGYTF
clone size: .; D gene: .; V gene: TRBV5-5; J gene: TRBJ2-2; CDR3 DNA: TGTGCCAGCAGCCCCGGACAGCACAGCGGGGAGCTGCTTTTT; CDR3 protein: CASSPGQHSGELLF
clone size: .; D gene: .; V gene: TRBV10-3; J gene: TRBJ2-3; CDR3 DNA: TGTGCCATCAAGGACTCTCAGACCGCAGATACGCAGTATTTT; CDR3 protein: CAIKDSQTADTQYF
clone size: .; D gene: .; V gene: TRBV20-1; J gene: TRBJ1-4; CDR3 DNA: TGCAGTGCTAGAGTTCGCGCCTTCGGCGAAAAACTGTTTTTT; CDR3 protein: CSARVRAFGEKLFF
clone size: many; D gene: TRBD2; V gene: TRBV18; J gene: TRBJ2-5; CDR3 DNA: TGTGCCAGCTCAACCGTAGGAGCGGGATTCGGGCAAGAGACCCAGTACTTC; CDR3 protein: CASSTVGAGFGQETQYF
clone size: few; D gene: TRBD1; V gene: TRBV5-6; J gene: TRBJ1-6; CDR3 DNA: TGTGCCAGCAGCTTAGCGACAGGGGTTAATTCACCCCTCCACTTT; CDR3 protein: CASSLATGVNSPLHF
clone size: .; D gene: TRBD1; V gene: TRBV20-1; J gene: TRBJ2-7; CDR3 DNA: TGCAGTGCCGAACCTGTGACAGGGAGTCACTACGAGCAGTACTTC; CDR3 protein: CSAEPVTGSHYEQYF
clone size: many; D gene: .; V gene: TRBV28; J gene: TRBJ1-1; CDR3 DNA: TGTGCCAGCTCCACAGGTACTCCTGAAGCTTTCTTT; CDR3 protein: CASSTGTPEAFF
clone size: few; D gene: .; V gene: TRBV5-1; J gene: TRBJ2-1; CDR3 DNA: TGCGCCAGCAGCTTGAACGGGGATAGGGCCAATGAGCAGTTCTTC; CDR3 protein: CASSLNGDRANEQFF
clone size: many; D gene: TRBD2; V gene: TRBV7-2; J gene: TRBJ2-7; CDR3 DNA: TGTGCCAGCAGCTTGGGTGGGAGGGCCCTTTACGAGCAGTACTTC; CDR3 protein: CASSLGGRALYEQYF
clone size: few; D gene: .; V gene: TRBV6-1; J gene: TRBJ2-7; CDR3 DNA: TGTGCCAGCCTGGCCTCATTTCTCAGGGACGAGCAGTACTTC; CDR3 protein: CASLASFLRDEQYF
clone size: few; D gene: .; V gene: TRBV6-2/TRBV6-3; J gene: TRBJ2-7; CDR3 DNA: TGTGCCAGCAGCCGCCGGCTGGGCGAGCAGTACTTC; CDR3 protein: CASSRRLGEQYF